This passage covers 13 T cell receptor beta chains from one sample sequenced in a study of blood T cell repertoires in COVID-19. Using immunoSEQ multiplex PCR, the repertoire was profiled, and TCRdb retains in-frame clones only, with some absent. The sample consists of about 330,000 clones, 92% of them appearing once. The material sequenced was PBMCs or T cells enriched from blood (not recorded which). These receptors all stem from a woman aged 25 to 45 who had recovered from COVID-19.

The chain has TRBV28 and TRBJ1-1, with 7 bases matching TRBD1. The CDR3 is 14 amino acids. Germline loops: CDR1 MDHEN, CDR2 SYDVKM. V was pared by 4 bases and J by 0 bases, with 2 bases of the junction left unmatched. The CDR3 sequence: CASSSTGVNTEAFF. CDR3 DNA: TGTGCCAGCAGTTCAACAGGGGTGAACACTGAAGCTTTCTTT. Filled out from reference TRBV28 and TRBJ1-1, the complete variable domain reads DVKVTQSSRYLVKRTGEKVFLECVQDMDHENMFWYRQDPGLGLRLIYFSYDVKMKEKGDIPEGYSVSREKKERFSLILESASTNQTSMYLCASSSTGVNTEAFFGQGTRLTVV.

The CDR3 bases are TGTGCCTGGGGGGGGACAGTCTCTGGAAACACCATATATTTT. Amino acid sequence: CAWGGTVSGNTIYF. The chain carries TRBV30 and TRBJ1-3, with TRBD1 matching 7 bases. CDR1 is GTSNPN, CDR2 SVGIG, per germline (reference sequence). With 5 bases clipped from V and 0 bases from J, the junction kept 4 bases outside the gene matches. This CDR3 is 14 amino acids long.

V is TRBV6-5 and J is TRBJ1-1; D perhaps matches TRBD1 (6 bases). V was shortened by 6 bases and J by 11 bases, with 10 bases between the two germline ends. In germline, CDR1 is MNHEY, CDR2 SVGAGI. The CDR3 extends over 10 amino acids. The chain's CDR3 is CASSHRVAFF. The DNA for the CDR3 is TGTGCCAGCAGCCACAGGGTTGCTTTCTTT.

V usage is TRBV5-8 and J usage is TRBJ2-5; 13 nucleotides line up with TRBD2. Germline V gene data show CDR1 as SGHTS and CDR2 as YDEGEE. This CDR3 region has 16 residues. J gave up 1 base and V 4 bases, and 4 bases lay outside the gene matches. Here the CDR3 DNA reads TGTGCCAGCAGCGGATGGACTAGCGGGAGCCAAGAGACCCAGTACTTC. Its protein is CASSGWTSGSQETQYF.

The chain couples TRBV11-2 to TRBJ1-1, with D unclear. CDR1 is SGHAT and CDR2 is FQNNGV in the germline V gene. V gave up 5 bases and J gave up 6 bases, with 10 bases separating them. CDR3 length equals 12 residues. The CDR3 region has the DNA TGTGCCAGCAGCCCCGGACTCCCTGAAGCTTTCTTT. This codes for CASSPGLPEAFF.

CDR3 amino acids: CASYLGGGLGTEAFF. The DNA for the CDR3 is TGTGCCAGCTACCTCGGCGGAGGGTTGGGCACTGAAGCTTTCTTT. This chain joins TRBV6-5 and TRBJ1-1; unclear D gene. From germline, CDR1 is MNHEY and CDR2 SVGAGI. V lost 8 bases to trimming and J lost 4 bases, with 20 bases between them. CDR3 length: 15 amino acids.

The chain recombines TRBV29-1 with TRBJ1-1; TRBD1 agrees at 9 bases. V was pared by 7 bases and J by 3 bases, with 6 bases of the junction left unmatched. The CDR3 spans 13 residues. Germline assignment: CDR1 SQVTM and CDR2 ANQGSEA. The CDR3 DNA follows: TGCAGCGGTGGGACAGGGTGGGACACTGAAGCTTTCTTT. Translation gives CSGGTGWDTEAFF.

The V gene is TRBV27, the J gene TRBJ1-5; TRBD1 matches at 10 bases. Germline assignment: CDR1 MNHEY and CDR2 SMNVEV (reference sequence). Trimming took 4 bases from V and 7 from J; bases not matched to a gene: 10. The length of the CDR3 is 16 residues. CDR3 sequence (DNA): TGTGCCAGCAGTTCGCGCCGGACAGGGGGGGAACAGCCCCAGCATTTT. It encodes CASSSRRTGGEQPQHF.

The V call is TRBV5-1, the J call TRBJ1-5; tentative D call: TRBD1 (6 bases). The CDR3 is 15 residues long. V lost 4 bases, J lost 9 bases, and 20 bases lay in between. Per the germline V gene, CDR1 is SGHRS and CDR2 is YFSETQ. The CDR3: CASSPESRLGGPQHF. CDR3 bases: TGCGCCAGCAGCCCGGAGTCCCGGCTAGGGGGGCCCCAGCATTTT.

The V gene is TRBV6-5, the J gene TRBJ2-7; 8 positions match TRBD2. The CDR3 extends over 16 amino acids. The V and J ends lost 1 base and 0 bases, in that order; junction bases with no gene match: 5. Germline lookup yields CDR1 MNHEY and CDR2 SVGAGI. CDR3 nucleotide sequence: TGTGCCAGCAGTTACTGGGCGGGAGGTGGCTCCTACGAGCAGTACTTC. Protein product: CASSYWAGGGSYEQYF.

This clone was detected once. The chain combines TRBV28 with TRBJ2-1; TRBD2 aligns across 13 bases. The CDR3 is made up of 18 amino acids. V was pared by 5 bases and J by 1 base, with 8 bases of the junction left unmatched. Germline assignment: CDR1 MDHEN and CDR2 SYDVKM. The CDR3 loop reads CASSPGLAGWSSYNEQFF. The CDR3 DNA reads TGTGCCAGCAGTCCGGGACTAGCGGGATGGTCGTCCTACAATGAGCAGTTCTTC.

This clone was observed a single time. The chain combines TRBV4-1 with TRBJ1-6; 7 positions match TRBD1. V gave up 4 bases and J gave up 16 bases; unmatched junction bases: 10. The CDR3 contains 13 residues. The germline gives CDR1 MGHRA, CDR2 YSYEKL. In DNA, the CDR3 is TGCGCCAGCAGCCCTCGGACAGGACCAACGCTCCACTTT. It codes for CASSPRTGPTLHF.

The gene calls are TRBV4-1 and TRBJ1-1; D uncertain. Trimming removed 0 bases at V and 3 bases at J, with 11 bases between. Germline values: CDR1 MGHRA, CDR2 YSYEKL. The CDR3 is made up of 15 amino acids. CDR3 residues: CASSQDGGQDTEAFF. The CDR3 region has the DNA TGCGCCAGCAGCCAAGATGGAGGTCAGGACACTGAAGCTTTCTTT.